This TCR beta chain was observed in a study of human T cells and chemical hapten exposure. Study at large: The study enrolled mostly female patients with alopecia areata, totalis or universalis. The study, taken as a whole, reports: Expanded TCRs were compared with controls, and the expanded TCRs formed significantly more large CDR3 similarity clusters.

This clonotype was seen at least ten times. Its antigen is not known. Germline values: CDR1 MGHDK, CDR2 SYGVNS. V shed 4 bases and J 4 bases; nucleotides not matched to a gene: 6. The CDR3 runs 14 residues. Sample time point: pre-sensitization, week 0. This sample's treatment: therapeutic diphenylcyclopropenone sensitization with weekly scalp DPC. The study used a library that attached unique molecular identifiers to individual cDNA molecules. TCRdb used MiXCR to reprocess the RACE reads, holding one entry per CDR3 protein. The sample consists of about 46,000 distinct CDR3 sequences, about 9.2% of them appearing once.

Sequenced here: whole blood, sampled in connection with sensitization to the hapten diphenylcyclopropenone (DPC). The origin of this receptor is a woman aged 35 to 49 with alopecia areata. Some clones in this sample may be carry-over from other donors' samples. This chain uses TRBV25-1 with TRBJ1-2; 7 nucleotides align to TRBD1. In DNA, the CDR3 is TGTGCCAGCAGTGCTCAACAGGGGAGCTATGGCTACACCTTC. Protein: CASSAQQGSYGYTF.